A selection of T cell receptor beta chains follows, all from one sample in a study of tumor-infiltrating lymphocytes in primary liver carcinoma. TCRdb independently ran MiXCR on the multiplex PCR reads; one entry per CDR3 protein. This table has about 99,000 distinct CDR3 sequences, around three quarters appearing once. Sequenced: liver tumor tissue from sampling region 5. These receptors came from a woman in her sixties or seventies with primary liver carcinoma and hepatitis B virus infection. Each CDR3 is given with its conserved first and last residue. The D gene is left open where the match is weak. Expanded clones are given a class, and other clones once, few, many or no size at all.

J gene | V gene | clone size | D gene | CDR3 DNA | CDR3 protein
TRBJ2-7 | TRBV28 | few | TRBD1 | TGTGCCAGCAGAAGACAGGGGGCAAACGAGCAGTACTTC | CASRRQGANEQYF
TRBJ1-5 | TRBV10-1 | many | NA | TGCGCCAGCAGTGATCCAGGTCAGCCCCAGCATTTT | CASSDPGQPQHF
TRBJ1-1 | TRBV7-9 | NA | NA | TGTGTCTGCAGCAAAGACCTCCTTGACACTGAAGCTTTCTTT | CVCSKDLLDTEAFF
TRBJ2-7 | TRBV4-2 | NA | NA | TGTACCAGCAACCAAGAGATGGGAGAGCAGTACTTC | CTSNQEMGEQYF
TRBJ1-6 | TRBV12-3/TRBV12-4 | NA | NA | TGTGTCAGCAGTTTAACAGGCGGGGGGTCACCCCTCTACTTT | CVSSLTGGGSPLYF
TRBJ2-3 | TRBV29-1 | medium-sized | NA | TGCAGCGTTGAGCGAGCGGAGCGCACAGATACGCAGTATTTT | CSVERAERTDTQYF
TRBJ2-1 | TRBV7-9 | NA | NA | TGTGCCAACAGCTTTCCCCAACGGCCAGGATACAATGAGCAGTTCTTC | CANSFPQRPGYNEQFF
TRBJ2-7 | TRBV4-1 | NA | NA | TGCGCCAGCAGCGGCCTAGCGCTTACCTACGAGCAGTACTTT | CASSGLALTYEQYF
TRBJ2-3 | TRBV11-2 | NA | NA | TGTGCCAGCTGGGGGGTAGTGGGGGCCACAGATGCGCAGTATTTT | CASWGVVGATDAQYF
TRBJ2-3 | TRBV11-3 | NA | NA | TGTGCCAGCAGTTTAGATCGATTTACTACAGATACGCAGTATTTT | CASSLDRFTTDTQYF
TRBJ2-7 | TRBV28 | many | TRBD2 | TGTGCCAGCAGTTTCGCGGCTAGCGGGAGTCAGGAGCAGTACTTC | CASSFAASGSQEQYF
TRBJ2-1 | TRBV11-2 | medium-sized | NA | TGTGCCAGCAGCTTAGGGCTAAACAATGAGCAGTTCTTC | CASSLGLNNEQFF
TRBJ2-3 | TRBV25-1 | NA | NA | TGTGCCAGCAGTGCGGGAGCGAGAGATACGCAGTATTTT | CASSAGARDTQYF
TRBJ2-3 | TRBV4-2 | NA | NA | TGTGCCAACAGCCAAGGGGGGCCCCGGAACCTAGATACGCAGTATTTT | CANSQGGPRNLDTQYF
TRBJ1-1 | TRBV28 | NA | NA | TGTGCCAGCAGTTTATGGGCGGGTGGGGCTTTCTTT | CASSLWAGGAFF
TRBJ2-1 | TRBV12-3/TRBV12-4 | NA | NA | TGTGCCAACGGTTCAGGGATTCACAATGAGCAGTTCTTC | CANGSGIHNEQFF
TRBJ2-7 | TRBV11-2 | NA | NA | TGTGCCAGCAGCTTAAGGGACCTGGATAGCTCCTACGAGCAGTACTTC | CASSLRDLDSSYEQYF
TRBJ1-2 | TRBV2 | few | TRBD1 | TGTGCCAGCAGTGAAGCGCTTCGGGACAGGGGTGGTGGCTACACCTTC | CASSEALRDRGGGYTF
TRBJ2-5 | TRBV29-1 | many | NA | TGCAGCGTTGACGGATCTGGGGAGACCCAGTACTTC | CSVDGSGETQYF
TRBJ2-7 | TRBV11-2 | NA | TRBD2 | TGTGCCAGCAGCATACAGCCTAGCGGGAGCGGTGAGCAGTACTTC | CASSIQPSGSGEQYF
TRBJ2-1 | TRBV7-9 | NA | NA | TGTGCCAGCGGCTTATTAGACCCCAATGAGCAGTTCTTC | CASGLLDPNEQFF
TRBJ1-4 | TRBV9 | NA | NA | TGTGCCAGTAGCGTTTTTCCGGGGAATGAAAAACTGTTTTTT | CASSVFPGNEKLFF
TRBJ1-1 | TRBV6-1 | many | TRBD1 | TGTGCCAGCAAGACAGGGATCGACACTGAAGCTTTCTTT | CASKTGIDTEAFF
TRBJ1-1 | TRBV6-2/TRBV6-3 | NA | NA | TGTGCTAGCCTCAGACAGACCACTGAAGCTTTCTTT | CASLRQTTEAFF
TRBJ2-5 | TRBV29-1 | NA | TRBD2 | TGCAGTGCCTGGACTAGCGGGAGTGAAGAGACCCAGAACTTC | CSAWTSGSEETQNF
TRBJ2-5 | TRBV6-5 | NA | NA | TGTGCCAGCAGTCCGGAAATACTAGACACGCGTGGGGGGACCCAGTACTTC | CASSPEILDTRGGTQYF
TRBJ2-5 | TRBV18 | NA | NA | TGTGCCAGCTCACCCTCTAGCGACCAAGAGACCCAGTACTTC | CASSPSSDQETQYF
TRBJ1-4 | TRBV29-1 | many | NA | TGCAGCGTGGCCCTACTGAGAGGGAAACTGTTTTTT | CSVALLRGKLFF
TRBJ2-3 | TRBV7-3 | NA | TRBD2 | TGTGCCAGCAGCCGGACTAGCGGGAGAGCAGATACGCAGTATTTT | CASSRTSGRADTQYF
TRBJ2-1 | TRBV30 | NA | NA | TGTGCCTGGATGCGACGGAACAATGAGCAGTTCTTC | CAWMRRNNEQFF
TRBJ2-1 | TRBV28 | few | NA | TGTGCCAGCACCTCAGGGGCGCTGACAGGCCCGTACAATGAGCAGTTCTTC | CASTSGALTGPYNEQFF
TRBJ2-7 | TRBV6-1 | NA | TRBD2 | TGTGTCAGCAGGGCTAGCGGGATGAGTTACGAGCAGTACTTC | CVSRASGMSYEQYF
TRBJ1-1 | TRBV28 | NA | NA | TGTGCCAGCAGCCAATGGATAAGTGGGTGGAACACTGAAGCTTTCTTT | CASSQWISGWNTEAFF
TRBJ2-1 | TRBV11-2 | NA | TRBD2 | TGTGCCGACAGCTTAGATTGGGTCAGTCTAGCGGGTCCCTACGAGCAGTTCTTC | CADSLDWVSLAGPYEQFF
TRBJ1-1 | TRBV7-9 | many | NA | TGTGCCAGCAGCTTAGTGGAGGCTGAAGCTTTCTTT | CASSLVEAEAFF
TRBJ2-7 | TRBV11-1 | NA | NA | TGTGCCAACACCTTCGGTGACAGCTACGAGCAGTACTTC | CANTFGDSYEQYF
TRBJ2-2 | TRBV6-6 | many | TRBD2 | TGTGCCAGCAGTTACTCGAAAAGTCGTAGCGGGCGAGCGAACACCGGGGAGCTGTTTTTT | CASSYSKSRSGRANTGELFF
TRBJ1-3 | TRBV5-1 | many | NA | TGCGCCAGCAGCTTGGACATCGGAAACACCATATATTTT | CASSLDIGNTIYF
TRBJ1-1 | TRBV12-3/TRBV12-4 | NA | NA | TGTGCGAGCAGTCGCTCTGACAGTCTGAACACTGAAGCTTTCTTT | CASSRSDSLNTEAFF
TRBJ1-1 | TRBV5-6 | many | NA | TGTGCCAGCAGCTCCGCCGGGAGGAACACTGAAGCTTTCTTT | CASSSAGRNTEAFF
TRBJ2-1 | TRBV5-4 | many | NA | TGTGCCAGCAGCATTGCCTCGTGGGATGAGCAGTTCTTC | CASSIASWDEQFF
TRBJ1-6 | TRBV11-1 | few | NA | TGTGCCAGCAGCCAGACACTGGTTTCACCCCTCCACTTT | CASSQTLVSPLHF
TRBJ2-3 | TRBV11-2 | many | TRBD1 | TGTGCCAGCAGCCCTGGGACAGGGGCCTTTTATTTT | CASSPGTGAFYF
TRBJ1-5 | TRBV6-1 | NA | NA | TGTGCCAGCAGGGACCTGACTAAGTCCCAACATTTT | CASRDLTKSQHF
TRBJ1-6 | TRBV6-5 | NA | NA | TGTGCCAGCAAAAGGCGGGAGGCATCACCTCTCCACTTT | CASKRREASPLHF
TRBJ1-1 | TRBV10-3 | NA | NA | TGTGCCATCAGATCGGCTGACCAGAATACTGAAGCTTTCTTT | CAIRSADQNTEAFF
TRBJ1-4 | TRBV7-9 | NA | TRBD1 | TGTGCCTGCAGTCCCCTGGCAGGGGGAAATGAAAAACTGTTTTTC | CACSPLAGGNEKLFF
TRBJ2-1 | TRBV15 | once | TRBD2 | TGTGCCACCAGCAGAGATCAACCGACTAGCGGGAGGGTTAATGAGCAGTTCTTC | CATSRDQPTSGRVNEQFF
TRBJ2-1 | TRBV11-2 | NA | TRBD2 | TGTACCAGTAGCTTAGAGAGCGGGAGTGTGGGTGAGCAGTTCTTC | CTSSLESGSVGEQFF
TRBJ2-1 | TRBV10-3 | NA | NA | TGTGCCATCAGGGTACGGGATAGCTCCTACAAAGAGCAGTTCTTC | CAIRVRDSSYKEQFF